These 19 T cell receptor beta chains share one sample of origin, sequenced in a study of T cell repertoires in cytomegalovirus infection. TCRdb independently ran MiXCR on the reads; one entry per CDR3 protein. Here the sample spans around 490,000 distinct CDR3 sequences, around 27% being singletons. Input material: PBMCs. The receptors were gathered from a human donor in good health (CMV status not recorded). Some clones in this sample may be carry-over from other donors' samples.

The V call is TRBV5-6, the J call TRBJ2-3, with TRBD1 matching 7 bases. The V gene's germline CDR1 is SGHDT and CDR2 YYEEEE. The CDR3 has 15 amino acids. Trimming took 0 bases from V and 5 from J; bases not matched to a gene: 6. CDR3 region: CASSLGRGKGDTQYF. Written as DNA, the CDR3 is TGTGCCAGCAGCTTGGGCAGGGGGAAAGGAGATACGCAGTATTTT.

There are many counts of this clonotype. CDR3: CASSYSDGRKGIEAFF. The CDR3 DNA is TGTGCCAGCAGTTACTCGGACGGCAGAAAGGGCATTGAAGCTTTCTTT. The chain recombines TRBV7-2 with TRBJ1-1; D gene unclear. Trimming removed 6 bases from V and 7 bases from J, with 24 bases in between. This CDR3 spans 16 amino acids. Germline assignment: CDR1 SGHTA and CDR2 FQGNSA.

This chain links TRBV7-6 with TRBJ1-4; no clear D. The V end was cut by 5 bases, the J end by 4 bases, with 11 bases between. Per the germline V gene, CDR1 is SGHVS and CDR2 is FNYEAQ. This CDR3 comprises 14 residues. The chain's CDR3 is CASSKDVINEKLFF. The CDR3 coding sequence is TGTGCCAGCAGCAAAGACGTCATTAATGAAAAACTGTTTTTT. Supplemented by reference TRBV7-6 and TRBJ1-4, the full variable domain reads GAGVSQSPRYKVTKRGQDVALRCDPISGHVSLYWYRQALGQGPEFLTYFNYEAQQDKSGLPNDRFSAERPEGSISTLTIQRTEQRDSAMYRCASSKDVINEKLFFGSGTQLSVL.

Turning to this clonotype: One end of the junction fails to match germline, which may point to a read error. V gene TRBV7-9 combines with J gene TRBJ1-1; 9 nucleotides align to TRBD1. Germline values: CDR1 SEHNR, CDR2 FQNEAQ (reference sequence). The CDR3 covers 11 residues. The CDR3 DNA sequence: TGTACCAGCAGCCGGACAGGGGAGGCTTTCTTT. Its translation: CTSSRTGEAFF. Full variable domain (remainder filled in from reference TRBV7-9 and TRBJ1-1): DTGVSQNPRHKITKRGQNVTFRCDPISEHNRLYWYRQTLGQGPEFLTYFQNEAQLEKSRLLSDRFSAERPKGSFSTLEIQRTEQGDSAMYLCTSSRTGEAFFGQGTRLTVV.

This clonotype occurred a few times. The V and J genes are TRBV6-1 and TRBJ1-2; D remains ambiguous. This CDR3 comprises 14 residues. Germline CDR1 and CDR2: MNHNS and SASEGT. V dropped 5 bases and J dropped 4 bases, with 14 bases sitting between them. This chain's CDR3 is CASSPGARTYGYTF. In DNA form, the CDR3 reads TGTGCCAGCAGTCCGGGAGCCAGGACCTATGGCTACACCTTC.

This clonotype was seen a few times. The rearrangement joins TRBV28 to TRBJ2-1, with D possibly matching TRBD2 (5 bases). The germline CDR1 and CDR2 sequences are MDHEN and SYDVKM. V lost 3 bases, J lost 6 bases, and 15 bases lay in between. This CDR3 spans 15 amino acids. CDR3 sequence (DNA): TGTGCCAGCAGTTTCGAGGGAACCCTTTCCAATGAGCAGTTCTTC. Protein product: CASSFEGTLSNEQFF.

This chain joins TRBV2 and TRBJ1-6; D is ambiguous. Germline CDR1 reads SNHLY; CDR2 reads FYNNEI. The V gene lost 3 bases and the J gene lost 8 bases, with 5 bases spanning the gap. This CDR3 comprises 12 residues. The CDR3 spells CASSDPDSPLHF. The CDR3 coding sequence is TGTGCCAGCAGTGATCCGGATTCACCCCTCCACTTT.

The V and J genes are TRBV28 and TRBJ1-2; D uncertain. The germline gives CDR1 MDHEN, CDR2 SYDVKM. With 6 bases removed from V and 7 bases from J, the gap between germline ends came to 24 bases. The length of the CDR3 is 16 residues. The CDR3 reads CASSSTGWTGRGGYTF. The DNA of the CDR3 is TGTGCCAGCAGCTCGACGGGATGGACCGGCCGCGGTGGCTACACCTTC.

The table lists this clonotype with a few counts. This chain links TRBV4-3 with TRBJ2-2; 9 bases agree with TRBD2. This CDR3 contains 18 residues. CDR1 and CDR2 from the germline V gene are LGHNA and YSLEER. Losses at the gene ends were 0 bases for V and 6 bases for J; bases not matched to a gene: 11. The CDR3 here is CASSQEGFSGGGAGELFF. DNA of the CDR3: TGCGCCAGCAGCCAAGAGGGCTTTTCTGGCGGGGGGGCCGGGGAGCTGTTTTTT.

This clonotype was found a few times. This chain connects TRBV6-5 to TRBJ1-1, with D possibly TRBD1 on 5 matching bases. The length of the CDR3 is 14 residues. Germline values: CDR1 MNHEY, CDR2 SVGAGI. V lost 6 bases and J 0 bases, leaving 11 bases between the germline ends. The CDR3 is CASSGRQMNTEAFF. In DNA form, the CDR3 reads TGTGCCAGCAGCGGTCGACAGATGAACACTGAAGCTTTCTTT.

This clonotype came up a few times. The V and J genes are TRBV7-8 and TRBJ1-2; D unclear. Germline V gene lookup returns CDR1 SGHVS and CDR2 FQNEAQ. Trimming stripped 5 bases from V and 3 bases from J, with 19 bases between. This CDR3 comprises 16 residues. CDR3 sequence reads: CASSPTGGLPDYGYTF. In DNA, the CDR3 is TGTGCCAGCAGCCCAACTGGTGGGTTGCCCGACTATGGCTACACCTTC. Variable domain in full (rest from reference TRBV7-8 and TRBJ1-2): GAGVSQSPRYKVAKRGQDVALRCDPISGHVSLFWYQQALGQGPEFLTYFQNEAQLDKSGLPSDRFFAERPEGSVSTLKIQRTQQEDSAVYLCASSPTGGLPDYGYTFGSGTRLTVV.

The genes are TRBV20-1 and TRBJ2-4; TRBD2 matches at 7 bases. Germline V gene sequence: CDR1 DFQATT, CDR2 SNEGSKA (reference sequence). The V and J ends lost 5 bases and 6 bases, in that order; junction bases with no gene match: 7. This CDR3 is 13 amino acids long. The CDR3 DNA sequence: TGCAGTGCTCCCGATGGGGGGGGAAACATTCAGTACTTC. It codes for CSAPDGGGNIQYF.

The V gene is TRBV6-1, the J gene TRBJ1-5; 7 nucleotides align to TRBD1. Trimming at V came to 6 bases and at J to 4 bases, leaving 6 bases not matched to a gene. The CDR3 covers 14 residues. CDR1 MNHNS and CDR2 SASEGT come from the germline V gene. The CDR3 sequence: CASSQGGKNQPQHF. In DNA, the CDR3 is TGTGCCAGCAGCCAGGGGGGAAAAAATCAGCCCCAGCATTTT.

This clonotype has a count of ten or more. This chain links TRBV7-2 with TRBJ2-3; D is ambiguous. This CDR3 contains 11 residues. The V end was cut by 6 bases, the J end by 6 bases, with 7 bases between. Germline CDR1 is SGHTA and CDR2 is FQGNSA. CDR3 sequence (DNA): TGTGCCAGCAGTCGTGAGGATACGCAGTATTTT. The encoded protein is CASSREDTQYF. Full variable domain (rest looked up from reference TRBV7-2 and TRBJ2-3): GAGVSQSPSNKVTEKGKDVELRCDPISGHTALYWYRQSLGQGLEFLIYFQGNSAPDKSGLPSDRFSAERTGGSVSTLTIQRTQQEDSAVYLCASSREDTQYFGPGTRLTVL.

V usage is TRBV6-4 and J usage is TRBJ2-1; TRBD2 matches 8 bases. CDR3 length: 17 amino acids. The V and J ends lost 4 bases and 0 bases, in that order; junction bases with no gene match: 8. The germline gives CDR1 MRHNA, CDR2 SNTAGT. The DNA of the CDR3 is TGTGCCAGCAGTGCCCTTAGCGGGATTAGCTCCTACAATGAGCAGTTCTTC. Its protein product is CASSALSGISSYNEQFF.

This clonotype has only a few counts. The rearrangement joins TRBV5-6 to TRBJ1-5; D remains unclear. The CDR3 spans 14 residues. Germline assignment: CDR1 SGHDT and CDR2 YYEEEE. Trimming took 2 bases from V and 0 from J, leaving 6 bases between them. In DNA form, the CDR3 reads TGTGCCAGCAGCTTTCTTCCTAGCAATCAGCCCCAGCATTTT. Amino acids: CASSFLPSNQPQHF.

This clonotype came up a few times. Written as DNA, the CDR3 is TGTGCCAGCAGCTCCCACGACAGAGGGGGCGCGGGTTCACCCCTCCACTTT. The encoded protein is CASSSHDRGGAGSPLHF. This sequence joins TRBV7-9 and TRBJ1-6, with 7 bases aligning to TRBD1. The CDR3 is 17 residues long. CDR1 SEHNR and CDR2 FQNEAQ come from the germline V gene (reference sequence). Trimming took 4 bases from V and 9 from J; bases not matched to a gene: 15.

The rearrangement links TRBV14 to TRBJ2-1; 8 bases line up with TRBD2. The CDR3 runs 15 residues. The germline gives CDR1 SGHDN, CDR2 FVKESK. V shed 5 bases, J shed 9 bases, and the junction held 12 bases outside the gene matches. As DNA, the CDR3 is TGTGCCAGCAGCGCCGGGACTAGGAATTTGGTTGAGCAGTTCTTC. Translated: CASSAGTRNLVEQFF.

The chain uses TRBV29-1 and TRBJ2-6; 8 bases map to TRBD2. Germline V gives CDR1 SQVTM, CDR2 ANQGSEA. CDR3 length equals 14 residues. Losses at the gene ends were 6 bases for V and 2 bases for J; bases not matched to a gene: 3. The DNA of the CDR3 is TGCAGCGTGGGGCGGGGGGCTGGGGCCAACGTCCTGACTTTC. Translating it yields CSVGRGAGANVLTF.